This section outlines one T cell receptor beta chain sequence together with its context. What it binds is not known. The sample belongs to a study of cytomegalovirus exposure and HLA in healthy donors. Study-level background: Findings of an earlier analysis included roughly 120 million unique TCR beta sequences from 180 million or so T cells.

Losses at the gene ends were 6 bases for V and 10 bases for J; bases not matched to a gene: 8. Germline V lookup: CDR1 KGHSH, CDR2 LQKENI. The CDR3 runs to 13 residues. Study results and limitations: In vitro experiments confirmed that a few CMV-associated chains were specific for CMV antigens. The study put 150 to 200 TCR beta chains on its list as cytomegalovirus-associated. The study reported that TCR beta sequences accurately predicted HLA-A and HLA-B alleles in most subjects.

Primers: 60 Vbeta forward and 13 Jbeta reverse. Using immunoSEQ multiplex PCR, the repertoire was profiled, and TCRdb retains in-frame clones only, with some absent. The sample carries about 160,000 clones, roughly 80% recorded once. The TCR originated in a man aged 45-60 years in good health and CMV-seropositive. Sequenced material: PBMCs. V gene TRBV18 combines with J gene TRBJ2-1; the match to TRBD1 covers 8 bases. Written as DNA, the CDR3 is TGTGCCAGCTCGCAGGGACAGGTCGGGGAGCAGTTCTTC. It codes for CASSQGQVGEQFF.